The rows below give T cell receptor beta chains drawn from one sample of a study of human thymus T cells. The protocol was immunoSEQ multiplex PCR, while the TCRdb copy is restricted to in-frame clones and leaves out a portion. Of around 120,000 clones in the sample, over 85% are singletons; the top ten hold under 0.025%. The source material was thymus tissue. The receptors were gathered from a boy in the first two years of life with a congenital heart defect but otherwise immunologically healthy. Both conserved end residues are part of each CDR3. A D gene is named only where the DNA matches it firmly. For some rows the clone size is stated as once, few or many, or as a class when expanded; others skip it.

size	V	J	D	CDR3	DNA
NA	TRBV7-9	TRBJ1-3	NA	CASSLVKGGPTSGNTIYF	TGTGCCAGCAGCTTAGTCAAAGGGGGGCCAACTTCTGGAAACACCATATATTTT
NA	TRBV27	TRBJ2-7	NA	CASSPYVGYEQYF	TGTGCCAGCAGTCCGTATGTTGGCTACGAGCAGTACTTC
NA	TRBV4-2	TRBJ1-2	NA	CASSQYFGGYTF	TGTGCCAGCAGCCAATATTTTGGTGGCTACACCTTC
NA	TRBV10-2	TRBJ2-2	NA	CASRPSYTGELFF	TGCGCCAGCAGACCGTCGTACACCGGGGAGCTGTTTTTT
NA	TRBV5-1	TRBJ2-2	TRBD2	CASSLDWPAGMAGELFF	TGCGCCAGCAGCTTGGATTGGCCAGCGGGGATGGCCGGGGAGCTGTTTTTT
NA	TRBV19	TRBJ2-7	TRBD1	CASSVDRVGNEQYF	TGTGCCAGTAGTGTGGACAGGGTGGGAAACGAGCAGTACTTC
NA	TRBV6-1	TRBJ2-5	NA	CASSEVGLGETQYF	TGTGCCAGCAGTGAAGTGGGGCTAGGAGAGACCCAGTACTTC
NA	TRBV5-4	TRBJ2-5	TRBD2	CASSLAGGQETQYF	TGTGCCAGCAGCTTGGCGGGGGGGCAAGAGACCCAGTACTTC
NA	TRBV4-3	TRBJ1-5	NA	CASSQDREYNQPQHF	TGCGCCAGCAGCCAGGACCGGGAGTACAATCAGCCCCAGCATTTT
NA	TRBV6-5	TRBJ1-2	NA	CASSQTPYYGYTF	TGTGCCAGCAGTCAGACCCCTTACTATGGCTACACCTTC
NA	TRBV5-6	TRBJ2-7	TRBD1	CASSWGQGYEQYF	TGTGCCAGCAGCTGGGGACAGGGCTACGAGCAGTACTTC
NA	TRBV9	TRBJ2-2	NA	CASSVAGTENTGELFF	TGTGCCAGCAGCGTAGCAGGAACAGAGAACACCGGGGAGCTGTTTTTT
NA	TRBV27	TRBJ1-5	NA	CASSFGVNQPQHF	TGTGCCAGCAGTTTTGGTGTTAATCAGCCCCAGCATTTT
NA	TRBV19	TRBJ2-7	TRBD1	CASSIRDSTYEQYF	TGTGCCAGTAGTATCCGGGACAGCACCTACGAGCAGTACTTC
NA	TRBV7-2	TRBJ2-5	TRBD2	CASSLLAEETQYF	TGTGCCAGCAGCCTCCTAGCGGAAGAGACCCAGTACTTC
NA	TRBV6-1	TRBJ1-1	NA	CASADRLNTEAFF	TGTGCCAGCGCGGACCGATTGAACACTGAAGCTTTCTTT
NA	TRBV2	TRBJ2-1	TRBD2	CASRVPGTSGTNNEQFF	TGTGCCAGCAGGGTACCCGGGACTAGCGGGACAAACAATGAGCAGTTCTTC
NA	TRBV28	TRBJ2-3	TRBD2	CASSFEAGRPDTQYF	TGTGCCAGCAGTTTCGAAGCGGGGAGGCCGGATACGCAGTATTTT
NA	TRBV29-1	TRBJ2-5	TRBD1	CSVATGLGETQYF	TGCAGCGTGGCGACAGGGTTAGGGGAGACCCAGTACTTC
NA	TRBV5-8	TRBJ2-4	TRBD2	CASSPELAGGVGAKNIQYF	TGTGCCAGCAGCCCCGAACTAGCGGGGGGGGTTGGCGCCAAAAACATTCAGTACTTC
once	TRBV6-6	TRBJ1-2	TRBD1	CASSWGTGFGYTF	TGTGCCAGCAGTTGGGGGACAGGGTTTGGCTACACCTTC
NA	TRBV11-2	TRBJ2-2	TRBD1	CASSLGWGQGGETGELFF	TGTGCCAGCAGCTTAGGGTGGGGACAGGGAGGAGAAACCGGGGAGCTGTTTTTT
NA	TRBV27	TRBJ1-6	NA	CASTAGGAEGSLTYNSPLHF	TGTGCCAGCACCGCTGGAGGGGCGGAAGGCAGCCTAACCTATAATTCACCCCTCCACTTT
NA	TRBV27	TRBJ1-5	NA	CASSLKPQHF	TGTGCCAGCAGTTTAAAGCCCCAGCATTTT
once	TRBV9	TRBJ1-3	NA	CASSVLDAPAFSGNTIYF	TGTGCCAGCAGCGTCTTGGACGCACCAGCCTTCTCTGGAAACACCATATATTTT
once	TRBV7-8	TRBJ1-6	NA	CASTPRPGPPSSYNSPLHF	TGTGCCAGCACCCCCCGGCCGGGGCCCCCGAGCTCCTATAATTCACCCCTCCACTTT
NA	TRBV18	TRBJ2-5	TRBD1	CASSSKGQGRQETQYF	TGTGCCAGCTCATCTAAGGGACAGGGGCGCCAAGAGACCCAGTACTTC
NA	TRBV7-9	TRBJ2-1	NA	CASSLSFSPLGEQFF	TGTGCCAGCAGCTTATCTTTCTCGCCGTTAGGTGAGCAGTTCTTC
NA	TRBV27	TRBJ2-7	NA	CASSLTDGDEQYF	TGTGCCAGCAGTTTAACGGACGGGGACGAGCAGTACTTC
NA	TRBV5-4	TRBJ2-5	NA	CASSAGFQETQYF	TGTGCCAGCAGCGCGGGATTTCAAGAGACCCAGTACTTC
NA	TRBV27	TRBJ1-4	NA	CASRLEGGSGTTNEKLFF	TGTGCCAGCAGATTGGAGGGTGGCAGCGGGACAACTAATGAAAAACTGTTTTTT
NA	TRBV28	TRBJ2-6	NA	CASSPRPLSGANVLTF	TGTGCCAGCAGTCCCCGACCCTTATCTGGGGCCAACGTCCTGACTTTC
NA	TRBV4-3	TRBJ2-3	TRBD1	CASSLVPDRGDTQYF	TGCGCCAGCAGCCTCGTCCCGGACAGGGGAGATACGCAGTATTTT
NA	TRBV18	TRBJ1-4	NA	CASSQTTNEKLFF	TGTGCCAGCTCACAAACAACTAATGAAAAACTGTTTTTT
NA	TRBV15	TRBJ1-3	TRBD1	CATSCRDRGRSCGNTIYF	TGTGCCACCAGTTGCCGGGACAGGGGGCGTTCATGCGGAAACACCATATATTTT
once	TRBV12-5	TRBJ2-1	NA	CASGLGRGHNEQFF	TGTGCTAGTGGTTTGGGCAGGGGTCACAATGAGCAGTTCTTC
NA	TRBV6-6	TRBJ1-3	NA	CASSYGPGGNTIYF	TGTGCCAGCAGTTACGGGCCGGGTGGAAACACCATATATTTT
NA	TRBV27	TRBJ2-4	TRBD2	CASSPRGLAGGRHIQYF	TGTGCCAGCAGTCCACGGGGACTAGCGGGGGGGCGTCACATTCAGTACTTC
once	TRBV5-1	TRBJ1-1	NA	CASSLLKNTEAFF	TGCGCCAGCAGCTTACTAAAGAACACTGAAGCTTTCTTT
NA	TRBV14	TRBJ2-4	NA	CASSQSQGRAKNIQYF	TGTGCCAGCAGCCAGTCACAGGGACGAGCCAAAAACATTCAGTACTTC
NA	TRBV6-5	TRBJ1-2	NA	CASSYSKLDYGYTF	TGTGCCAGCAGTTACTCGAAGCTAGACTATGGCTACACCTTC
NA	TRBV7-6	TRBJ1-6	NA	CASSQVPNSPLHF	TGTGCCAGCTCTCAGGTCCCCAATTCACCCCTCCACTTT
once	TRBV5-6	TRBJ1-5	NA	CASSLVGSNQPQHF	TGTGCCAGCAGCTTGGTAGGGAGCAATCAGCCCCAGCATTTT
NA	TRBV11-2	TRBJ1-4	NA	CASSLRPGHDGEKLFF	TGTGCCAGCAGCTTAAGGCCCGGACACGACGGAGAAAAACTGTTTTTT
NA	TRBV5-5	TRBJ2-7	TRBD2	CASSLRRGSSYEQYF	TGTGCCAGCAGCTTGAGGCGGGGGAGCTCCTACGAGCAGTACTTC
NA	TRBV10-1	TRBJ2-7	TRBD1	CANGQGGDEQYF	TGCGCCAACGGACAGGGGGGCGACGAGCAGTACTTC
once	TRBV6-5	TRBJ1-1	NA	CASTSGLNTEAFF	TGTGCCAGCACGTCAGGTCTGAACACTGAAGCTTTCTTT
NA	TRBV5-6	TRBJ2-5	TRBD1	CASSSWRWGRGQETQYF	TGTGCCAGCAGCTCCTGGCGGTGGGGCAGGGGGCAAGAGACCCAGTACTTC
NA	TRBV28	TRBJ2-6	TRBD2	CASSRGLAGGPGANVLTF	TGTGCCAGCAGTAGGGGACTAGCGGGGGGGCCTGGGGCCAACGTCCTGACTTTC
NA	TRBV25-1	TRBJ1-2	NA	CASSEDRSGSYGYTF	TGTGCCAGCAGTGAAGATCGGAGCGGGTCGTATGGCTACACCTTC
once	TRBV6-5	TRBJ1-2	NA	CASSLDRDGDNGYTF	TGTGCCAGCAGTTTGGACCGGGATGGGGACAATGGCTACACCTTC